One and the same sample provided the 12 T cell receptor beta chains below, sequenced in a study of response to subunit inactivated influenza vaccine. TCRdb passed the RT-PCR reads through MiXCR, listing each CDR3 protein once. The data hold some 200,000 distinct CDR3 sequences, with about 12% observed a single time. These data were also filed under a second study, of T cells expressing NK-cell markers. That publication notes: Production of TCR beta cDNA relied on 5'RACE template switching with UMIs.

The sample consisted of CD8+ T cells sorted from PBMCs, taken 12 days after vaccination. These receptors were obtained from a man over 45 who received an inactivated influenza vaccine.

This chain uses TRBV25-1 with TRBJ2-1, with D unresolved. The germline gives CDR1 MGHDK, CDR2 SYGVNS. CDR3 length equals 12 residues. V was trimmed by 6 bases and J by 4 bases, leaving 7 bases between them. The CDR3 loop is CASRAFYNEQFF. The CDR3, as DNA: TGTGCCAGCAGGGCCTTTTACAATGAGCAGTTCTTC.

There are a few counts of this clonotype. The gene calls are TRBV28 and TRBJ2-7; 9 nucleotides match TRBD2. Germline CDR1 MDHEN, CDR2 SYDVKM. Trimming at V came to 6 bases and at J to 4 bases, leaving 13 bases not matched to a gene. This CDR3 has 16 amino acids. The CDR3 DNA is TGTGCCAGCAGCCCCCTCCCCGTTAGCGGGAGATACGAGCAGTACTTC. Protein product: CASSPLPVSGRYEQYF.

This clonotype was recorded a few times. The chain employs TRBV28 and TRBJ2-2; no clear D. Germline CDR1 MDHEN, CDR2 SYDVKM. The CDR3 is made up of 14 amino acids. V gave up 7 bases and J gave up 5 bases, with 14 bases separating them. The CDR3 region has the DNA TGTGCCAGCAAGCAGATGGCCGAGACCGGGGAGCTGTTTTTT. Its translation: CASKQMAETGELFF.

This clonotype was found a few times. The DNA for the CDR3 is TGTGCCAGCAGTCCCACGGGACAGGGGATGGAAAAACTGTTTTTT. It is translated as CASSPTGQGMEKLFF. V and J are TRBV28 and TRBJ1-4; 10 bases are shared with TRBD1. Germline V lookup: CDR1 MDHEN, CDR2 SYDVKM. The CDR3 runs to 15 residues. Trimming took 5 bases from V and 8 from J; bases not matched to a gene: 8.

The chain employs TRBV7-9 and TRBJ2-7; possible D gene TRBD1, 6 bases. V lost 4 bases, J lost 0 bases, and 10 bases lay in between. The CDR3 contains 14 residues. CDR1 SEHNR and CDR2 FQNEAQ come from the germline V gene (reference sequence). The CDR3, as DNA: TGTGCCAGCAGCTCCCAGGGGCGCTCCTACGAGCAGTACTTC. It yields the protein CASSSQGRSYEQYF.

In nucleotides, the CDR3 is TGTGCCACCAGTGATTTGGGACAGGGGAGAGGGGAGACCCAGTACTTC. Its protein product is CATSDLGQGRGETQYF. The chain employs TRBV24-1 and TRBJ2-5, with 9 nucleotides matching TRBD1. Trimming cost V 0 bases and J 5 bases; bases outside gene matches: 6. The CDR3 contains 16 residues. Germline CDR1 is KGHDR and CDR2 is SFDVKD.

In its sample, this clonotype was seen many times. The chain uses TRBV9 and TRBJ2-1; 12 nucleotides line up with TRBD2. Germline V gene lookup returns CDR1 SGDLS and CDR2 YYNGEE. Trimming removed 4 bases from V and 10 bases from J; junction bases left unmatched: 6. This CDR3 is 14 amino acids long. DNA of the CDR3: TGTGCCAGCAGCCCTAGACTAGCGGGAGCCGAGCAGTTCTTC. Protein product: CASSPRLAGAEQFF.

This chain links TRBV7-9 with TRBJ2-7, with TRBD1 matching over 10 bases. J gave up 6 bases and V 1 base, and 6 bases lay outside the gene matches. Germline V gene data show CDR1 as SEHNR and CDR2 as FQNEAQ (reference sequence). There are 15 residues in the CDR3. The CDR3 DNA is TGTGCCAGCAGCTTAGTGGTGACAGGGGGCTCCGAGCAGTACTTC. Translated, it gives CASSLVVTGGSEQYF.

In this sample, this clonotype turned up a few times. V and J are TRBV6-2 or TRBV6-3 and TRBJ2-6; the D gene is possibly TRBD2 (6 bases). Germline V gives CDR1 MNHEY, CDR2 SVGEGT. V lost 2 bases and J 1 base, leaving 12 bases between the germline ends. The CDR3 runs to 17 residues. The chain's CDR3 is CASSYTGDSSGANVLTF. The CDR3 DNA follows: TGTGCCAGCAGTTACACGGGAGACAGTTCTGGGGCCAACGTCCTGACTTTC.

The chain joins TRBV7-6 to TRBJ2-7; D possibly corresponds to TRBD1 (6 bases). The V end was cut by 4 bases, the J end by 5 bases, with 15 bases between. The CDR3 runs to 14 residues. Germline loops: CDR1 SGHVS, CDR2 FNYEAQ. The CDR3 nucleotides read TGTGCCAGCAGCTCGAACTACAGGGTCGACGAGCAGTACTTC. Protein sequence: CASSSNYRVDEQYF.

The chain couples TRBV6-1 to TRBJ2-5; possible D gene TRBD2, 5 bases. The CDR3 sequence is 14 residues long. Trimming removed 6 bases at V and 3 bases at J, with 14 bases between. Germline CDR1 is MNHNS and CDR2 is SASEGT. The CDR3 nucleotides read TGTGCCAGCAGGGGGATAGGAGCGGAAGAGACCCAGTACTTC. Its translation: CASRGIGAEETQYF.

At least ten counts were recorded for this clonotype. DNA for the CDR3: TGTGCCAGCAGCTTAGTCGCGGGGGGGAGAGAGACCCAGTACTTC. Its protein product is CASSLVAGGRETQYF. The chain recombines TRBV7-2 with TRBJ2-5; the match to TRBD2 covers 9 bases. There are 15 residues in the CDR3. Losses at the gene ends were 1 base for V and 4 bases for J; bases not matched to a gene: 4. Germline V gene sequence: CDR1 SGHTA, CDR2 FQGNSA.